The 27 T cell receptor beta chains listed next were all sequenced from one sample in a study of CD8+ T cells in alopecia areata. Isolated RNA was reverse transcribed into cDNA used as the sequencing template. The assay was immunoSEQ multiplex PCR, and TCRdb's table has in-frame clones only and misses some. The sample has 110,000 to 150,000 clones, nearly 55% seen once. This sample's treatment: oral pan-JAK inhibitor, 5-10 mg twice daily. Source: CD8+ T cells sorted from blood, taken at week 4, from a patient treated with tofacitinib. The origin of the receptors is a human donor with alopecia areata.

This clone was counted only a few times. V usage is TRBV7-9 and J usage is TRBJ2-1, with TRBD1 as a possible D gene (5 bases). The CDR3 spans 14 residues. Trimming removed 7 bases at V and 1 base at J, with 11 bases between. Per germline, CDR1 SEHNR and CDR2 FQNEAQ (reference sequence). DNA of the CDR3: TGTGCCAGCACCCCGACAGTTTCCTACAATGAGCAGTTCTTC. This translates into CASTPTVSYNEQFF.

V is TRBV30 and J is TRBJ1-1; no definite D call. The CDR3 consists of 12 residues. Germline-derived CDR1 and CDR2 are GTSNPN and SVGIG (reference sequence). Trimming pared 1 base from V and 4 bases from J, leaving 7 bases between. The CDR3 loop reads CAWSESTTEAFF. Written as DNA, the CDR3 is TGTGCCTGGAGTGAATCAACCACTGAAGCTTTCTTT.

The chain is built from TRBV11-2 and TRBJ2-1; D may correspond to TRBD1 or TRBD2 (5 bases each). The CDR3 contains 14 residues. Trimming pared 1 base from V and 7 bases from J, leaving 11 bases between. Per germline, CDR1 SGHAT and CDR2 FQNNGV. Written as DNA, the CDR3 is TGTGCCAGCAGCTTAGGGGGGACGGGTAATGAGCAGTTCTTC. Encoded protein: CASSLGGTGNEQFF. Full variable domain (outside the CDR3, taken from reference TRBV11-2 and TRBJ2-1): EAGVAQSPRYKIIEKRQSVAFWCNPISGHATLYWYQQILGQGPKLLIQFQNNGVVDDSQLPKDRFSAERLKGVDSTLKIQPAKLEDSAVYLCASSLGGTGNEQFFGPGTRLTVL.

The chain employs TRBV30 and TRBJ1-1, with D perhaps TRBD1 (5 bases). CDR3 size: 13 residues. V gave up 0 bases and J gave up 6 bases, with 11 bases separating them. Per the germline V gene, CDR1 is GTSNPN and CDR2 is SVGIG (reference sequence). CDR3 amino acids: CAWSVDWGSEAFF. The CDR3 DNA follows: TGTGCCTGGAGTGTAGATTGGGGCTCTGAAGCTTTCTTT.

The CDR3 DNA follows: TGTGCCAGCAGCCCGGGCGGGAATTCACCCCTCCACTTT. Its protein product is CASSPGGNSPLHF. The V and J genes are TRBV5-6 and TRBJ1-6, with no clear D. CDR3 size: 13 residues. V lost 4 bases and J lost 7, with 9 bases in between. The V gene's germline CDR1 is SGHDT and CDR2 YYEEEE.

This rearrangement joins TRBV7-9 to TRBJ2-7; the D is unclear. CDR3 size: 14 residues. V was shortened by 1 base and J by 3 bases, with 10 bases between the two germline ends. The germline V gene encodes CDR1 SEHNR and CDR2 FQNEAQ (reference sequence). The CDR3 protein is CASSLENTFYEQYF. The CDR3 DNA reads as TGTGCCAGCAGCTTAGAAAACACCTTCTACGAGCAGTACTTC.

This clone was observed a handful of times. The chain links TRBV15 to TRBJ1-5; D gene uncertain. V was pared by 0 bases and J by 0 bases, with 18 bases between. The CDR3 contains 19 residues. Germline loops: CDR1 LNHNV, CDR2 YYDKDF (reference sequence). CDR3 in DNA: TGTGCCACCAGCAGAGAAGGTTCAGGCTCAGCCCGTAGCAATCAGCCCCAGCATTTT. Translation gives CATSREGSGSARSNQPQHF.

The rearrangement joins TRBV27 to TRBJ1-1; no firm D call. Trimming shortened V by 8 bases and J by 1 base, and 14 bases separated the two germline ends. Germline CDR1 and CDR2: MNHEY and SMNVEV (reference sequence). The CDR3 spans 14 residues. The CDR3 loop reads CASAPRGRNTEAFF. CDR3 nucleotide sequence: TGTGCCAGCGCCCCTAGAGGCCGGAACACTGAAGCTTTCTTT.

This chain joins TRBV18 and TRBJ2-7; unclear D gene. Germline CDR1 and CDR2: KGHSH and LQKENI. Trimming took 5 bases from V and 6 from J, leaving 11 bases between them. This CDR3 has 12 amino acids. CDR3 coding DNA: TGTGCCAGCTCAGTCGCCCCCCTCGAGCAGTACTTC. It codes for CASSVAPLEQYF.

This clone was found a few times. The chain joins TRBV29-1 to TRBJ2-7; unclear D gene. V gave up 0 bases and J gave up 3 bases, with 9 bases separating them. Per the germline V gene, CDR1 is SQVTM and CDR2 is ANQGSEA. The CDR3 loop spans 13 amino acids. The CDR3 is CSVEDPSDYEQYF. CDR3 nucleotide sequence: TGCAGCGTTGAAGATCCGTCAGACTACGAGCAGTACTTC.

The chain links TRBV2 to TRBJ1-6; D remains ambiguous. Looked up from germline, CDR1 is SNHLY and CDR2 is FYNNEI. The V end was cut by 1 base, the J end by 3 bases, with 4 bases between. The CDR3 loop spans 14 amino acids. In DNA, the CDR3 is TGTGCCAGCAGTGAAGGGAGCTATAATTCACCCCTCCACTTT. Translation gives CASSEGSYNSPLHF.

This clone was seen a handful of times. The chain is built from TRBV2 and TRBJ1-5; D gene uncertain. V lost 4 bases, J lost 5 bases, and 15 bases lay in between. The CDR3 covers 15 residues. Per germline, CDR1 SNHLY and CDR2 FYNNEI. In DNA form, the CDR3 reads TGTGCCAGCAGTGTCCGGTCCGATCCGGATCAGCCCCAGCATTTT. It yields the protein CASSVRSDPDQPQHF.

The CDR3 sequence is CAWSVRERGPDTQYF. In nucleotides, the CDR3 is TGTGCCTGGAGTGTAAGGGAGAGGGGCCCAGATACGCAGTATTTT. The gene calls are TRBV30 and TRBJ2-3; D tentatively reads TRBD1 or TRBD2 (5 bases each). From germline, CDR1 is GTSNPN and CDR2 SVGIG (reference sequence). CDR3 length: 15 amino acids. Trimming took 0 bases from V and 4 from J, leaving 14 bases between them.

This chain connects TRBV30 to TRBJ2-3; perhaps TRBD1 as D (5 bases). Germline V gene lookup returns CDR1 GTSNPN and CDR2 SVGIG (reference sequence). Trimming pared 0 bases from V and 5 bases from J, leaving 12 bases between. This CDR3 region has 14 residues. The CDR3: CAWSVLAGIDTQYF. In nucleotides, the CDR3 is TGTGCCTGGAGTGTACTGGCAGGGATAGATACGCAGTATTTT.

The rearrangement joins TRBV6-5 to TRBJ2-1; 12 bases map to TRBD1. Germline V CDR1 and CDR2: MNHEY, SVGAGI. This CDR3 is 15 amino acids long. The J segment lost 2 bases and the V segment lost 6 bases, leaving 2 bases of the junction unmatched. The CDR3 region is CASSWDRGPYNEQFF. The CDR3 bases are TGTGCCAGCAGCTGGGACAGGGGGCCCTACAATGAGCAGTTCTTC.

The chain carries TRBV5-1 and TRBJ1-5; tentative D call: TRBD1 (5 bases). There are 15 residues in the CDR3. Between the trimmed V and J ends, which lost 4 bases and 1 base, there was a span of 12 bases. Germline values: CDR1 SGHRS, CDR2 YFSETQ. The CDR3 DNA reads TGCGCCAGCAGCCCAACCGGGGACAGCAATCAGCCCCAGCATTTT. Protein: CASSPTGDSNQPQHF.

This clone was recorded a few times. The CDR3 sequence is CASSQDPRLAGETQYF. The CDR3 DNA sequence: TGTGCCAGCAGCCAGGACCCTCGACTAGCAGGGGAGACCCAGTACTTC. The rearrangement uses TRBV14 and TRBJ2-5; TRBD2 agrees at 7 bases. Germline CDR1 is SGHDN and CDR2 is FVKESK. Trimming at V came to 3 bases and at J to 5 bases, leaving 12 bases not matched to a gene. The CDR3 totals 16 residues.

The V call is TRBV27, the J call TRBJ1-6; D is possibly TRBD1 (6 bases). This CDR3 contains 15 residues. The ends were cut back, 8 bases at V and 6 bases at J, with 17 bases in the middle. Germline CDR1 is MNHEY and CDR2 is SMNVEV (reference sequence). The CDR3 DNA reads as TGTGCCAGCCGCCCCACAGGGATTGGTAATTCACCCCTCCACTTT. It yields the protein CASRPTGIGNSPLHF.

The V and J genes are TRBV9 and TRBJ2-7; D remains ambiguous. CDR3 length equals 16 residues. V dropped 4 bases and J dropped 0 bases, with 17 bases sitting between them. The germline V gene encodes CDR1 SGDLS and CDR2 YYNGEE. Written as DNA, the CDR3 is TGTGCCAGCAGCAGGACGGACGGCCATAGCTCCTACGAGCAGTACTTC. Translated: CASSRTDGHSSYEQYF.

This clone turned up a few times. V and J are TRBV29-1 and TRBJ2-3; 7 nucleotides agree with TRBD1. The junction had 5 bases not matched to a gene; V was cut back by 6 bases and J by 5 bases. CDR1 and CDR2 from the germline V gene are SQVTM and ANQGSEA. CDR3 length: 12 amino acids. The CDR3 coding sequence is TGCAGCGTAGAGGGGGCAGGAGATACGCAGTATTTT. Translating gives CSVEGAGDTQYF.

This clone is a singleton in its sample. The chain recombines TRBV30 with TRBJ2-5; 11 bases are shared with TRBD2. Germline lookup yields CDR1 GTSNPN and CDR2 SVGIG (reference sequence). The CDR3 is 14 residues long. Trimming took 7 bases from V and 5 from J; bases not matched to a gene: 9. CDR3 sequence reads: CALALAGVGETQYF. For the CDR3, the DNA is TGTGCCTTGGCACTAGCGGGGGTCGGGGAGACCCAGTACTTC.

The chain links TRBV4-1 to TRBJ2-1; either TRBD1 or TRBD2 may fit D (5 bases each). Germline V CDR1 and CDR2: MGHRA, YSYEKL. The CDR3 is 16 residues long. V was clipped by 3 bases and J by 7 bases, with 19 bases between them. CDR3 loop: CASSQPGDPGGNEQFF. The DNA for the CDR3 is TGCGCCAGCAGCCAGCCTGGTGACCCTGGGGGTAATGAGCAGTTCTTC.

This chain uses TRBV14 with TRBJ1-1, with 9 bases aligning to TRBD1. The J segment lost 3 bases and the V segment lost 6 bases, leaving 2 bases of the junction unmatched. The CDR3 consists of 13 residues. The germline gives CDR1 SGHDN, CDR2 FVKESK. This chain's CDR3 is CASRGQGDTEAFF. Here the CDR3 DNA reads TGTGCCAGCAGGGGACAGGGTGACACTGAAGCTTTCTTT.

The chain uses TRBV29-1 and TRBJ1-6; TRBD1 matches at 8 bases. J was trimmed by 9 bases and V by 4 bases; bases with no gene match: 2. Germline V gives CDR1 SQVTM, CDR2 ANQGSEA. This CDR3 is 12 amino acids long. In DNA form, the CDR3 reads TGCAGCGTTGGGGACAGGAGTTCACCCCTCCACTTT. Protein: CSVGDRSSPLHF. Together with reference TRBV29-1 and TRBJ1-6, the CDR3 gives the full variable domain: SAVISQKPSRDICQRGTSLTIQCQVDSQVTMMFWYRQQPGQSLTLIATANQGSEATYESGFVIDKFPISRPNLTFSTLTVSNMSPEDSSIYLCSVGDRSSPLHFGNGTRLTVT.

The gene calls are TRBV7-3 and TRBJ1-5; D is perhaps TRBD1 (6 bases). The germline CDR1 and CDR2 sequences are SGHTA and FQGTGA. Trimming removed 2 bases from V and 7 bases from J, with 18 bases in between. This CDR3 region has 16 residues. Here the CDR3 DNA reads TGTGCCAGCAGCTTAGTGCAGGGCAGGGGTAGACAGCCCCAGCATTTT. It yields the protein CASSLVQGRGRQPQHF.

V gene TRBV5-1 combines with J gene TRBJ2-2; TRBD1 aligns across 8 bases. The CDR3 runs to 15 residues. CDR1 is SGHRS and CDR2 is YFSETQ in the germline V gene. J gave up 5 bases and V 3 bases, and 6 bases lay outside the gene matches. The CDR3 DNA follows: TGCGCCAGCAGCTCCTTGACAGGGGAAACCGGGGAGCTGTTTTTT. Its translation: CASSSLTGETGELFF.

Concerning this clone: At one of its ends the junction is not consistent with the germline gene, which may arise from a read error. The chain is built from TRBV15 and TRBJ2-5; tentatively, D is TRBD1 (5 bases). Germline-derived CDR1 and CDR2 are LNHNV and YYDKDF (reference sequence). The CDR3 is made up of 16 amino acids. In DNA form, the CDR3 reads TGTGCCACCGGCAGAGATGATTACCCAGGGCGAGAGACCCAGTACTTC. It specifies CATGRDDYPGRETQYF.